The sequence of this TCR beta chain was determined in a study of blood T cell repertoires in COVID-19. The CDR3 consists of 12 residues. V lost 6 bases and J 11 bases, leaving 16 bases between the germline ends. In the original analysis: Amplification of reference gene primers was used by the study to estimate nucleated cell counts. Method: immunoSEQ multiplex PCR; TCRdb's copy keeps in-frame clones and lacks some. V and J calls plus clone size are reproduced from that table; the DNA served to infer D and trimming. The sample includes 80,000 to 100,000 clones, more than 75% of them seen just once. This clone was observed a handful of times.

The chain employs TRBV12-3 or TRBV12-4 and TRBJ1-1; possible D gene TRBD1, 5 bases. The source of this sequence is a man between 45 and 60 years old with acute or convalescent COVID-19. Sequenced input: peripheral blood. In DNA form, the CDR3 reads TGTGCCAGCAGCCCGGGGGGGTCTCGGGCTTTCTTT. Its protein product is CASSPGGSRAFF.